The clone carrying this T cell receptor (beta chain) was observed a few times. Its antigen is not identified. This sample was taken from a study of Ad26.COV2.S vaccination and SARS-CoV-2 variants. Looking at the study overall: Participants got Ad26.COV2.S intramuscularly, once or twice 56 days apart. The study, taken as a whole, reports: Placebo recipients showed lower spike-specific TCR breadth than vaccinees.

The method was immunoSEQ multiplex PCR; TCRdb's version includes in-frame clones alone and lacks a portion of them. The table includes over 400,000 clones, 92% detected once. The CDR3 extends over 14 amino acids. Trimming at V came to 0 bases and at J to 3 bases, leaving 2 bases not matched to a gene. CDR1 and CDR2 from the germline V gene are SEHNR and FQNEAQ (reference sequence). The sample's treatment: 15 to 20 received Ad26.COV2.S at low or high dose, single or two shots; 5 received placebo; per-sample allocation not given. The samples date from day 63 after the first vaccine or placebo injection. Expression of Wuhan-strain SARS-CoV-2 spike came from the Ad26 vector that formed the vaccine.

The TCR comes from a person between 18 and 60 years old who received the Ad26.COV2.S COVID-19 vaccine or a placebo. The V and J genes are TRBV7-9 and TRBJ2-7; 7 bases align to TRBD2. The specimen comprised peripheral blood, sampled in a trial of Ad26.COV2.S vaccine versus placebo. CDR3 sequence (DNA): TGTGCCAGCAGCTTAGCGTCGGGAGGCTACGAGCAGTACTTC. Its translation is CASSLASGGYEQYF.